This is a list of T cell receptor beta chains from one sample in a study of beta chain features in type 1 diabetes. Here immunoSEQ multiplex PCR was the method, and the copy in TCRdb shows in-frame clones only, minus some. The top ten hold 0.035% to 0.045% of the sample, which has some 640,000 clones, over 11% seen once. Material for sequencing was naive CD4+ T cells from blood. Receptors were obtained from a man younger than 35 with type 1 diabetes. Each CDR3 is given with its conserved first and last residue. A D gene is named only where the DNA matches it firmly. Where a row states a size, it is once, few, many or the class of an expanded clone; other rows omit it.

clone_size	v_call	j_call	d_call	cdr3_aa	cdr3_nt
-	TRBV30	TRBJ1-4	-	CACQQAATNEKLFF	TGTGCCTGTCAACAGGCAGCAACTAATGAAAAACTGTTTTTT
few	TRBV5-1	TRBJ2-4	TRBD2	CASSMDPGLAGEGGNIQYF	TGCGCCAGCAGCATGGACCCGGGACTAGCGGGAGAAGGTGGAAACATTCAGTACTTC
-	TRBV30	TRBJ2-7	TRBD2	CAWSVGLARSYEQYF	TGTGCCTGGAGTGTAGGACTAGCGAGATCCTACGAGCAGTACTTC
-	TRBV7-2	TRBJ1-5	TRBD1	CASSLTGANQPQHF	TGTGCCAGCAGCTTAACAGGGGCCAATCAGCCCCAGCATTTT
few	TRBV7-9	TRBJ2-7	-	CASSRQVLGEQYF	TGTGCCAGCAGCCGGCAGGTATTGGGGGAGCAGTACTTC
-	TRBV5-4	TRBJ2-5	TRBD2	CASSISGGQETQYF	TGTGCCAGCAGCATTAGCGGGGGGCAAGAGACCCAGTACTTC
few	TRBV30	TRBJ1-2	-	CAWSHSDPYGYTF	TGTGCCTGGAGTCATAGTGACCCCTATGGCTACACCTTC
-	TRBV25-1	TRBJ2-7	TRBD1	CASSLMAGGREQYF	TGTGCCAGCAGCTTAATGGCAGGGGGACGCGAGCAGTACTTC
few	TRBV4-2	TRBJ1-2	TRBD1	CASSQEVTGASGYTF	TGTGCCAGCAGCCAAGAGGTCACAGGGGCAAGTGGCTACACCTTC
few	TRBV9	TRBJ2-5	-	CASSVGPYEQETQYF	TGTGCCAGCAGCGTCGGGCCTTATGAACAAGAGACCCAGTACTTC
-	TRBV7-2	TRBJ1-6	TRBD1	CASSLQPGQGHSPLHF	TGTGCCAGCAGCTTACAGCCGGGACAGGGGCATTCACCCCTCCACTTT
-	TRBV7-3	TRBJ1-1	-	CASSLYSNTEAFF	TGTGCCAGCAGCTTATACTCGAACACTGAAGCTTTCTTT
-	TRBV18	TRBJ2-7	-	CASSPGFYEQYF	TGTGCCAGCTCACCTGGGTTCTACGAGCAGTACTTC
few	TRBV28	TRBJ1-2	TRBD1	CASSLWGTGYGYTF	TGTGCCAGCAGTTTATGGGGGACAGGCTATGGCTACACCTTC
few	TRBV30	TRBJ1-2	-	CAWRQGLWSGYTF	TGTGCCTGGAGACAGGGTCTTTGGTCTGGCTACACCTTC
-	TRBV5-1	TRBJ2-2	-	CASSWTQITGELFF	TGCGCCAGCAGCTGGACCCAGATCACCGGGGAGCTGTTTTTT
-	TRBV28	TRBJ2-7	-	CASSQTAISYEQYF	TGTGCCAGCAGTCAAACTGCGATCTCCTACGAGCAGTACTTC
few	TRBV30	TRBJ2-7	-	CAWRGSGEQYF	TGTGCCTGGAGGGGGTCGGGCGAGCAGTACTTC
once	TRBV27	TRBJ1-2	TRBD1	CASTSGGRYGYTF	TGTGCCAGCACCTCAGGGGGCCGTTATGGCTACACCTTC
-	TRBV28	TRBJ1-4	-	CASSESSGEKLFF	TGTGCCAGCAGTGAGTCGAGCGGTGAAAAACTGTTTTTT
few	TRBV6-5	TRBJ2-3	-	CATAGQQGLSDTQYF	TGTGCCACCGCGGGTCAGCAGGGCCTGTCAGATACGCAGTATTTT
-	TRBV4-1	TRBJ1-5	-	CASSQAGQGSQPQHF	TGCGCCAGCAGCCAAGCCGGCCAGGGGAGTCAGCCCCAGCATTTT
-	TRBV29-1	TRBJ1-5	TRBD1	CSVGQGGNQPQHF	TGCAGCGTTGGACAGGGAGGCAATCAGCCCCAGCATTTT
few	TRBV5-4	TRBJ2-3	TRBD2	CASSLVGSGPLDTQYF	TGTGCCAGCAGCTTGGTCGGTAGCGGGCCCCTGGATACGCAGTATTTT
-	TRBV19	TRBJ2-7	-	CASSIAVASYEQYF	TGTGCCAGTAGTATAGCAGTGGCCTCCTACGAGCAGTACTTC
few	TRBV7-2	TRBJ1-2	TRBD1	CASSPGQNYGYTF	TGTGCCAGCAGCCCGGGACAGAACTATGGCTACACCTTC
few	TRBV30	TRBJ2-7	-	CAWTPRDIWNEQYF	TGTGCCTGGACCCCCCGGGACATATGGAACGAGCAGTACTTC
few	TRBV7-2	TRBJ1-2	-	CASSPRQASGGYTF	TGTGCCAGCAGCCCCAGACAGGCCAGCGGTGGCTACACCTTC
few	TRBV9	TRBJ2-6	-	CASSAGAYGANVLTF	TGTGCCAGCAGCGCGGGGGCATACGGGGCCAACGTCCTGACTTTC
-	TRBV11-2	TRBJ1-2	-	CASSSIGQSYGYTF	TGTGCCAGCAGCTCGATAGGACAGAGCTATGGCTACACCTTC
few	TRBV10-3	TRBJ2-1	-	CAISVGGYKEQFF	TGTGCCATCAGCGTTGGCGGCTATAAGGAGCAGTTCTTC
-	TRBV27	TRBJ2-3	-	CASSRSGWADTQYF	TGTGCCAGCAGTCGCAGCGGCTGGGCAGATACGCAGTATTTT
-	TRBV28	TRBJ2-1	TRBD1	CASSSFGQVYNEQFF	TGTGCCAGCAGCTCCTTTGGACAGGTTTACAATGAGCAGTTCTTC
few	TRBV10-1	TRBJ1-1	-	CASSEATGSTEAFF	TGCGCCAGCAGTGAGGCGACAGGATCCACTGAAGCTTTCTTT
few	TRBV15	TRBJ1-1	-	CATSRGGTKSNTEAFF	TGTGCCACCAGCAGAGGGGGGACCAAATCGAACACTGAAGCTTTCTTT
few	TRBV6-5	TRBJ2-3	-	CASSYSKGTTTDTQYF	TGTGCCAGCAGTTACTCGAAAGGGACCACCACAGATACGCAGTATTTT
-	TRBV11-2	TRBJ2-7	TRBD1	CASSERQGVYEQYF	TGTGCCAGCAGCGAGCGACAGGGGGTCTACGAGCAGTACTTC
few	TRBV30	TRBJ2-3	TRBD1	CAWSTGTATDTQYF	TGTGCCTGGAGTACCGGGACAGCCACAGATACGCAGTATTTT
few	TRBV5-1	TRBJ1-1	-	CASSPSRVWNTEAFF	TGCGCCAGCAGCCCTTCCAGGGTCTGGAACACTGAAGCTTTCTTT
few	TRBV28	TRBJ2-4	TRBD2	CASSLRAGGLAKNIQYF	TGTGCCAGCAGTCTCCGAGCGGGGGGTCTGGCCAAAAACATTCAGTACTTC
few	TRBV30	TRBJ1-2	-	CAWSPGPRAGYTF	TGTGCCTGGAGTCCGGGCCCCCGTGCGGGCTACACCTTC
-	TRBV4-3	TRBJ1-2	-	CASSQDQRGVGNTF	TGCGCCAGCAGCCAAGATCAGAGGGGAGTGGGAAACACCTTC
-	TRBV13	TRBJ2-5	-	CASSPNQETQYF	TGTGCCAGCAGCCCTAACCAAGAGACCCAGTACTTC
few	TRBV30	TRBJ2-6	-	CAWSVQAGGSSGANVLTF	TGTGCCTGGAGTGTACAGGCAGGGGGGAGCTCTGGGGCCAACGTCCTGACTTTC
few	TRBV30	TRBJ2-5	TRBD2	CAWSWAGGQETQYF	TGTGCCTGGAGTTGGGCGGGAGGTCAAGAGACCCAGTACTTC
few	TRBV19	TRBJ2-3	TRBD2	CASSVPSGMGTDTQYF	TGTGCCAGTAGTGTTCCTAGCGGGATGGGCACAGATACGCAGTATTTT
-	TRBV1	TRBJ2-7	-	CTSSQEGQGAGEQYF	TGCACCAGCAGCCAAGAGGGACAGGGGGCAGGCGAGCAGTACTTC
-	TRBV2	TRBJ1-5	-	CASSAQANQPQHF	TGTGCCAGCAGTGCACAGGCCAATCAGCCCCAGCATTTT
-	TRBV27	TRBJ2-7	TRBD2	CASRGTSGIYEQYF	TGTGCCAGCAGAGGGACTAGCGGGATCTACGAGCAGTACTTC
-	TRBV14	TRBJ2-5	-	CASSSWGETQYF	TGTGCCAGCAGTAGCTGGGGGGAGACCCAGTACTTC
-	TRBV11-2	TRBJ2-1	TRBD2	CASSNGTSDYNEQFF	TGTGCCAGCAGCAACGGGACTAGCGACTACAATGAGCAGTTCTTC
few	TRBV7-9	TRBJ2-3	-	CASSMTVSRDTQYF	TGTGCCAGCAGCATGACAGTAAGCAGGGATACGCAGTATTTT